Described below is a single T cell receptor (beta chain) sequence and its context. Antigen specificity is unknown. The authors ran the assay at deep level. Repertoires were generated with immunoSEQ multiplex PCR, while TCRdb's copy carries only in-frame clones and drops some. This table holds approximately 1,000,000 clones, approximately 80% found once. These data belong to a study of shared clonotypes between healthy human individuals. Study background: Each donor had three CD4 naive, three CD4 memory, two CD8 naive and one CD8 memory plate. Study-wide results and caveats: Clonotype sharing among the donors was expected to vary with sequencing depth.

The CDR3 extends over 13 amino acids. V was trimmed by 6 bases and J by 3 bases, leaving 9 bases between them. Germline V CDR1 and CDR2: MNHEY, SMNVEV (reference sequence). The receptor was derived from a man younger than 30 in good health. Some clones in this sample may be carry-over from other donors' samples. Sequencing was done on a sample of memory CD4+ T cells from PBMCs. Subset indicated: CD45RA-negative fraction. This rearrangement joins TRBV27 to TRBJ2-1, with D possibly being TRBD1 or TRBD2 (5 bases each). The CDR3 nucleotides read TGTGCCAGCAGAAGGGACGGCTACAATGAGCAGTTCTTC. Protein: CASRRDGYNEQFF.